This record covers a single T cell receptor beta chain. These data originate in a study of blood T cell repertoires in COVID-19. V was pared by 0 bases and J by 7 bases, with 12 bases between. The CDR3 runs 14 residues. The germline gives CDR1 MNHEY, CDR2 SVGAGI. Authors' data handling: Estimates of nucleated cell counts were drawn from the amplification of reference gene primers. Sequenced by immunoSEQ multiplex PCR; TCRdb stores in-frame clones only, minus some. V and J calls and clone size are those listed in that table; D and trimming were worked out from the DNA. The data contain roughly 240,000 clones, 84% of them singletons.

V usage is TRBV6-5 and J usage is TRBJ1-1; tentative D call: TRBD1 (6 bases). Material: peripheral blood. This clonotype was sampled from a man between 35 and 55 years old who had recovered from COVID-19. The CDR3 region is CASSYSGTDSEAFF. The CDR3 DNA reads TGTGCCAGCAGTTACTCCGGGACGGACAGTGAAGCTTTCTTT.